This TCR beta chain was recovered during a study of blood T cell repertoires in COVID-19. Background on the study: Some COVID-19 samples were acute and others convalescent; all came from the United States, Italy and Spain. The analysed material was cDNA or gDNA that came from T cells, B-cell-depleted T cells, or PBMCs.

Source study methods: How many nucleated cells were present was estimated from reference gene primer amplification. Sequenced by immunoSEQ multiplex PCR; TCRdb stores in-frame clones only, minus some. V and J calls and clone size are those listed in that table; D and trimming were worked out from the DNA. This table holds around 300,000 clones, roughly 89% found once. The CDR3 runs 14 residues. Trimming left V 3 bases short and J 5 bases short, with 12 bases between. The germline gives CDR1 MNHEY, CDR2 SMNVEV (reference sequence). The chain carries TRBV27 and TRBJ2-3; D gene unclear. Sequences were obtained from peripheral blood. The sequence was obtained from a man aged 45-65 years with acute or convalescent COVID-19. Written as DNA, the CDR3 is TGTGCCAGCAGTTTCCAGCGCGGCTTAGATACGCAGTATTTT. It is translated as CASSFQRGLDTQYF.